These 19 T cell receptor beta chains were sequenced from one sample in a study of blood T cell repertoires in COVID-19. Only in-frame clones appear in the TCRdb table, and some are missing; sequencing was by immunoSEQ multiplex PCR. The table has 150,000 to 200,000 clones, approximately 82% seen once. Sequencing was performed on peripheral blood. These receptor sequences come from a woman of 80 years or more with acute or convalescent COVID-19.

This rearrangement joins TRBV6-1 to TRBJ2-3; the match to TRBD2 covers 11 bases. V shed 5 bases and J 3 bases; nucleotides not matched to a gene: 13. Germline CDR1 MNHNS, CDR2 SASEGT. The CDR3 has 18 residues. The CDR3 spells CASSKGLGLAVGTDTQYF. The CDR3 DNA sequence: TGTGCCAGCAGTAAAGGCCTGGGACTAGCGGTGGGGACAGATACGCAGTATTTT.

This chain links TRBV10-3 with TRBJ2-7; maybe TRBD1 (5 bases). CDR3 size: 14 residues. The V gene's germline CDR1 is ENHRY and CDR2 SYGVKD. The V gene lost 0 bases and the J gene lost 7 bases, with 13 bases spanning the gap. This CDR3 is CAISESTRRGEQYF. CDR3 nucleotide sequence: TGTGCCATCAGTGAGTCGACTCGAAGGGGTGAGCAGTACTTC.

V gene TRBV6-1 combines with J gene TRBJ2-7; 7 bases map to TRBD1. The CDR3 totals 15 residues. Germline CDR1 reads MNHNS; CDR2 reads SASEGT. V trimming: 2 bases; J trimming: 0 bases; junction bases outside the gene matches: 4. The CDR3 loop is CASSERQGVSYEQYF. The CDR3 nucleotides are TGTGCCAGCAGTGAAAGACAGGGCGTCTCCTACGAGCAGTACTTC.

This chain links TRBV28 with TRBJ2-1; the D gene is possibly TRBD2 (5 bases). Trimming removed 6 bases at V and 2 bases at J, with 17 bases between. The length of the CDR3 is 16 residues. Germline V gives CDR1 MDHEN, CDR2 SYDVKM. The CDR3 here is CASSPFRERTYNEQFF. The CDR3 nucleotides are TGTGCCAGCAGCCCTTTTAGGGAGCGGACCTACAATGAGCAGTTCTTC.

This rearrangement joins TRBV11-2 to TRBJ2-2; 8 bases agree with TRBD1. The CDR3 spans 15 residues. Germline CDR1 reads SGHAT; CDR2 reads FQNNGV. V gave up 4 bases and J gave up 7 bases; unmatched junction bases: 8. The CDR3 coding sequence is TGTGCCAGCAGCTGGACAGGGAAAAAAGGCGGGGAGCTGTTTTTT. It yields the protein CASSWTGKKGGELFF. The complete variable domain, with remaining parts taken from reference TRBV11-2 and TRBJ2-2, reads EAGVAQSPRYKIIEKRQSVAFWCNPISGHATLYWYQQILGQGPKLLIQFQNNGVVDDSQLPKDRFSAERLKGVDSTLKIQPAKLEDSAVYLCASSWTGKKGGELFFGEGSRLTVL.

In nucleotides, the CDR3 is TGTGCCAGCAGCTTAGGTCAGGGGAAATACAATGAGCAGTTCTTC. Protein sequence: CASSLGQGKYNEQFF. The genes are TRBV7-9 and TRBJ2-1, with a weak D call TRBD1 (6 bases). Germline V CDR1 and CDR2: SEHNR, FQNEAQ (reference sequence). V was shortened by 1 base and J by 4 bases, with 11 bases between the two germline ends. The CDR3 is 15 amino acids.

The chain is built from TRBV30 and TRBJ1-2; D is unclear. Germline assignment: CDR1 GTSNPN and CDR2 SVGIG (reference sequence). With 8 bases removed from V and 2 bases from J, the gap between germline ends came to 12 bases. The CDR3 sequence is 12 residues long. This CDR3 is CAVSVQNYGYTF. The CDR3 DNA is TGTGCCGTGTCCGTTCAGAACTATGGCTACACCTTC.

The chain joins TRBV6-5 to TRBJ1-1, with D unresolved. Trimming removed 8 bases at V and 0 bases at J, with 13 bases between. Germline loops: CDR1 MNHEY, CDR2 SVGAGI. The CDR3 is 14 residues long. CDR3 amino acids: CASGLIQMNTEAFF. DNA for the CDR3: TGTGCCAGCGGTTTAATACAGATGAACACTGAAGCTTTCTTT.

The chain carries TRBV7-2 and TRBJ2-1; D ambiguous. The length of the CDR3 is 16 residues. CDR1 and CDR2 (germline): SGHTA, FQGNSA. Trimming pared 4 bases from V and 5 bases from J, leaving 18 bases between. CDR3 coding DNA: TGTGCCAGCAGCTCCCGATCCCCCGCCGCGGACAATGAGCAGTTCTTC. Translated: CASSSRSPAADNEQFF. Together with reference TRBV7-2 and TRBJ2-1, the CDR3 gives the full variable domain: GAGVSQSPSNKVTEKGKDVELRCDPISGHTALYWYRQSLGQGLEFLIYFQGNSAPDKSGLPSDRFSAERTGGSVSTLTIQRTQQEDSAVYLCASSSRSPAADNEQFFGPGTRLTVL.

J is TRBJ1-4 and V is TRBV10-3, with D perhaps matching TRBD1 (5 bases). The germline gives CDR1 ENHRY, CDR2 SYGVKD. The V end was cut by 6 bases, the J end by 6 bases, with 14 bases between. This CDR3 spans 14 amino acids. Written as DNA, the CDR3 is TGTGCCATCAGATCGACAGTCGGTGATGAAAAACTGTTTTTT. This encodes CAIRSTVGDEKLFF.

This chain joins TRBV24-1 and TRBJ2-3; maybe TRBD1 (5 bases). CDR1 and CDR2 (germline): KGHDR, SFDVKD. This CDR3 has 15 residues. V dropped 3 bases and J dropped 5 bases, with 14 bases sitting between them. CDR3 nucleotide sequence: TGTGCCACCAGTGATCCAGCAGGGCAGGGAGATACGCAGTATTTT. Its translation is CATSDPAGQGDTQYF.

This clone turned up a few times. The chain combines TRBV9 with TRBJ2-1; D is uncertain. The ends were cut back, 0 bases at V and 4 bases at J, with 2 bases in the middle. From germline, CDR1 is SGDLS and CDR2 YYNGEE. The CDR3 runs 12 residues. CDR3 amino acids: CASSVAYNEQFF. The CDR3 nucleotides read TGTGCCAGCAGCGTAGCTTACAATGAGCAGTTCTTC.

This rearrangement joins TRBV3-1 (or the pseudogene TRBV3-2) to TRBJ2-1; a weak D match, TRBD1 (5 bases). V lost 2 bases and J lost 3, with 17 bases in between. The CDR3 length is 17 residues. Germline V gene lookup returns CDR1 LGHDT and CDR2 YNNKEL (reference sequence). The CDR3 nucleotides are TGTGCCAGCAGCCAATGGGTGTCGTCTAGGGGCTACAATGAGCAGTTCTTC. It translates to CASSQWVSSRGYNEQFF.

The V gene is TRBV3-1 (or the pseudogene TRBV3-2), the J gene TRBJ2-1, with 12 bases identical to TRBD2. The CDR3 length is 16 residues. The V gene end was trimmed by 5 bases and the J gene end by 7 bases; junction bases not matched to a gene: 9. Germline values: CDR1 LGHDT, CDR2 YNNKEL (reference sequence). The CDR3 bases are TGTGCCAGCAGCGTCCGACTAGCGGGAGTTGGTAATGAGCAGTTCTTC. Encoded protein: CASSVRLAGVGNEQFF.

The rearrangement links TRBV5-1 to TRBJ2-1, with 8 bases fitting TRBD1. Germline trimming cut 2 bases from V and 5 bases from J; bases unmatched to any gene: 9. The CDR3 totals 16 residues. The germline CDR1 and CDR2 sequences are SGHRS and YFSETQ. In DNA form, the CDR3 reads TGCGCCAGCAGCTTACCTAGGACAGGGCTTGACAATGAGCAGTTCTTC. Translation: CASSLPRTGLDNEQFF.

The V call is TRBV18, the J call TRBJ2-1; D may be TRBD1 (5 bases). Germline V CDR1 and CDR2: KGHSH, LQKENI. V was trimmed by 2 bases and J by 0 bases, leaving 8 bases between them. This CDR3 region has 15 residues. The CDR3 loop reads CASSPEQVSYNEQFF. DNA of the CDR3: TGTGCCAGCTCACCAGAACAGGTCTCCTACAATGAGCAGTTCTTC.

The table lists this clone with a few counts. The chain carries TRBV6-1 and TRBJ2-7; D may be TRBD1 (5 bases). This CDR3 region has 16 residues. Germline V lookup: CDR1 MNHNS, CDR2 SASEGT. V lost 2 bases and J lost 5, with 19 bases in between. In DNA, the CDR3 is TGTGCCAGCAGTGAATGGACCCCAGGTAGGGGCGACGAGCAGTACTTC. Its translation is CASSEWTPGRGDEQYF.

The chain employs TRBV7-8 and TRBJ1-2, with D possibly matching TRBD1 (6 bases). CDR3 length: 13 amino acids. V lost 5 bases, J lost 7 bases, and 14 bases lay in between. Germline values: CDR1 SGHVS, CDR2 FQNEAQ. CDR3 in amino acids: CASSPLGARGYTF. The CDR3 bases are TGTGCCAGCAGCCCCTTGGGGGCCCGTGGCTACACCTTC.

In its sample, this clone was seen once. Compared with germline, one end of the junction differs, possibly owing to a read error. The genes are TRBV12-3 or TRBV12-4 and TRBJ2-7; possibly TRBD1 for D (5 bases). The CDR3 is made up of 11 amino acids. The CDR3 region is CASSLGGPYHF. In DNA form, the CDR3 reads TGTGCCAGCAGTTTAGGGGGCCCCTACCACTTC.